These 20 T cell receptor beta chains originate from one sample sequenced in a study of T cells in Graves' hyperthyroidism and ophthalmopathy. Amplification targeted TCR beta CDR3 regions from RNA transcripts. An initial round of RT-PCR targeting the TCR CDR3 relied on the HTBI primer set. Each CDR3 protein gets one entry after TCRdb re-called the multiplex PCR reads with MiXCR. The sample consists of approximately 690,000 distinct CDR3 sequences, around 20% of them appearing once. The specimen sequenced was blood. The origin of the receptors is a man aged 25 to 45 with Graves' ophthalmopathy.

The CDR3 DNA reads as TGTGCCAGCAGCCGTTTGGGGACAGGCAACTATGGCTACACCTTC. Protein product: CASSRLGTGNYGYTF. The chain employs TRBV11-2 and TRBJ1-2, with 8 bases lining up with TRBD1. The CDR3 has 15 residues. J gave up 2 bases and V 5 bases, and 7 bases lay outside the gene matches. Germline values: CDR1 SGHAT, CDR2 FQNNGV.

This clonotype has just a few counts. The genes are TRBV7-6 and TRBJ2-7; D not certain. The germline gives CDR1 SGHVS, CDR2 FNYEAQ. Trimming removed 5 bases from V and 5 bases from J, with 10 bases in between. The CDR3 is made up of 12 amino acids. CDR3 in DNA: TGTGCCAGCAGCGCTAATCTGGACGAGCAGTACTTC. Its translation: CASSANLDEQYF.

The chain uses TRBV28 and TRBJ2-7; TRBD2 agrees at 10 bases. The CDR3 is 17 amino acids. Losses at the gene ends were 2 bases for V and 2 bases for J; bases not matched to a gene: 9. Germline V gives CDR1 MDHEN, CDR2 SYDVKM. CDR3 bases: TGTGCCAGCAGTTTACCCACTGAACTAGCGGGGACCTACGAGCAGTACTTC. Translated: CASSLPTELAGTYEQYF.

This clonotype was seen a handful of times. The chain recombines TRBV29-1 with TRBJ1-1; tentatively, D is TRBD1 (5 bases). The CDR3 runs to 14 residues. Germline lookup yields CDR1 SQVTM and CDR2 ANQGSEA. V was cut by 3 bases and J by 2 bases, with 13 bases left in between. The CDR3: CSVDWAGGNTEAFF. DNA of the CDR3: TGCAGCGTTGATTGGGCGGGGGGTAACACTGAAGCTTTCTTT.

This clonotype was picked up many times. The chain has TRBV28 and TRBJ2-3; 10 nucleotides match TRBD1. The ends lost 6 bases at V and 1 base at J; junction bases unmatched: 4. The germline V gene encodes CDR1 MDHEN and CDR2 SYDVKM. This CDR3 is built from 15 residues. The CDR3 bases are TGTGCCAGCAGCACCGGGACAGGGGGCACAGATACGCAGTATTTT. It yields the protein CASSTGTGGTDTQYF.

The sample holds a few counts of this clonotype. CDR3 nucleotide sequence: TGCAGTGCGCATCCAGGGACTAGCGGTGACAATGAGCAGTTCTTC. Its protein product is CSAHPGTSGDNEQFF. The rearrangement uses TRBV20-1 and TRBJ2-1, with 11 bases fitting TRBD2. CDR1 is DFQATT and CDR2 is SNEGSKA in the germline V gene (reference sequence). CDR3 length equals 15 residues. V lost 6 bases, J lost 5 bases, and 9 bases stayed unmatched.

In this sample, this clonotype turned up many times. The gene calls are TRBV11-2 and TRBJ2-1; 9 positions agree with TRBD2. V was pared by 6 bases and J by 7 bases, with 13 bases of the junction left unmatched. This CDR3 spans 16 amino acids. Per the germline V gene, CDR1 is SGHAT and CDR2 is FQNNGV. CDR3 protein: CASRPPVAGEGNEQFF. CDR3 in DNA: TGTGCCAGCAGACCACCCGTAGCGGGAGAGGGGAATGAGCAGTTCTTC.

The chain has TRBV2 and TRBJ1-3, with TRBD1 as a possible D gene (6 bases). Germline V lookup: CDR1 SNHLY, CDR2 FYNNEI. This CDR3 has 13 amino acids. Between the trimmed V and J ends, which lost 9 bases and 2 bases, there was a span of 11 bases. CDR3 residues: CAREGVTGNTIYF. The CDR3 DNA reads TGTGCCAGAGAGGGGGTCACTGGAAACACCATATATTTT.

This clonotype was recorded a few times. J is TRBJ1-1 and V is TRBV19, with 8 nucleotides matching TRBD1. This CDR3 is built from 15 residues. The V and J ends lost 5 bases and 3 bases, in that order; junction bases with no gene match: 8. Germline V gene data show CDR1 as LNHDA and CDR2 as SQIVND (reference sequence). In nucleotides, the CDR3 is TGTGCCAGTAGTCGACAGGGGCGAGTGGACACTGAAGCTTTCTTT. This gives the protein CASSRQGRVDTEAFF.

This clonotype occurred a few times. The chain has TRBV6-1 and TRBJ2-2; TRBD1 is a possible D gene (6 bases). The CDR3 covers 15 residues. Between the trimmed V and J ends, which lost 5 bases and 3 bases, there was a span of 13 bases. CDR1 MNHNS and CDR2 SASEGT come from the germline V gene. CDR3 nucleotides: TGTGCCAGCAGTTTAACAGGGTACCACACCGGGGAGCTGTTTTTT. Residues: CASSLTGYHTGELFF.

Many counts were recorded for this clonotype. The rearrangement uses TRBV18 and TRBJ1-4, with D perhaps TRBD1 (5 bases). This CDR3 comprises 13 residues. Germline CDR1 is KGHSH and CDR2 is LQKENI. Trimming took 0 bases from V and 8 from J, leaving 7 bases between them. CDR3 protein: CASSPPPGEKLFF. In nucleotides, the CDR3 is TGTGCCAGCTCACCACCGCCAGGGGAAAAACTGTTTTTT.

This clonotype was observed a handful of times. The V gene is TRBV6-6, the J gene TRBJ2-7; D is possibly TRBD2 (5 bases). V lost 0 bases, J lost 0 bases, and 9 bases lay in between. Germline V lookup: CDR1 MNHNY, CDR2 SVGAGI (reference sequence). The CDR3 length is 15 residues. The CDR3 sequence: CASSYSRRSSYEQYF. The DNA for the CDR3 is TGTGCCAGCAGTTACTCTAGGAGGAGCTCCTACGAGCAGTACTTC.

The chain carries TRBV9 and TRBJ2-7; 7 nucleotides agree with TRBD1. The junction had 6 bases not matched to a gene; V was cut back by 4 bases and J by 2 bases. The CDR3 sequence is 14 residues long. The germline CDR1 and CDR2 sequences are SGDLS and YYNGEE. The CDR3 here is CASSPQGQAYEQYF. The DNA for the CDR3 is TGTGCCAGCAGCCCCCAAGGACAGGCCTACGAGCAGTACTTC.

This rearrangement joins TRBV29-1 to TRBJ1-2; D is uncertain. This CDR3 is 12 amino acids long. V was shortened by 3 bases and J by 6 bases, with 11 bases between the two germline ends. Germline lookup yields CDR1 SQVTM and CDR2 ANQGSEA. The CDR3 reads CSVEGRRDGYTF. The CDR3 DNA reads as TGCAGCGTTGAGGGGAGACGAGATGGCTACACCTTC.

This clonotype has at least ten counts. CDR3 sequence: CASSDRTPSGTEAFF. CDR3 bases: TGCGCCAGCAGCGACAGGACCCCTTCGGGCACTGAAGCTTTCTTT. The chain recombines TRBV5-1 with TRBJ1-1, with D possibly TRBD1 on 6 matching bases. CDR1 and CDR2 from the germline V gene are SGHRS and YFSETQ. V gave up 4 bases and J gave up 4 bases, with 17 bases separating them. The CDR3 is 15 amino acids.

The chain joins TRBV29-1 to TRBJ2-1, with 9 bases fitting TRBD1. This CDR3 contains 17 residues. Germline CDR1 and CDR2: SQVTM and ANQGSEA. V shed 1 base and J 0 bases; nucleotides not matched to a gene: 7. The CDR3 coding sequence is TGCAGCGTTGAAGGAGTACAGGGGGCTAGCTCCTACAATGAGCAGTTCTTC. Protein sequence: CSVEGVQGASSYNEQFF.

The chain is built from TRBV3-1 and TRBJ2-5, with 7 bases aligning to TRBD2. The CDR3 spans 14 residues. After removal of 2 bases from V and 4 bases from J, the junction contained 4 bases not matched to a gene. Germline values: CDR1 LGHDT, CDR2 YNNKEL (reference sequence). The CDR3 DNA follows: TGTGCCAGCAGCCAAAGAAGGGAGGGAGAGACCCAGTACTTC. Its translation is CASSQRREGETQYF.

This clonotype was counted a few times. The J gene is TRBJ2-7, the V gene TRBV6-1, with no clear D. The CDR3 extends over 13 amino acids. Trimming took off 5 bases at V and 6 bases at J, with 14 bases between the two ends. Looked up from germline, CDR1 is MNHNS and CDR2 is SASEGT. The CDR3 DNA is TGTGCCAGCAGTCAAACACACCAATCCGAGCAGTACTTC. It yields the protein CASSQTHQSEQYF.

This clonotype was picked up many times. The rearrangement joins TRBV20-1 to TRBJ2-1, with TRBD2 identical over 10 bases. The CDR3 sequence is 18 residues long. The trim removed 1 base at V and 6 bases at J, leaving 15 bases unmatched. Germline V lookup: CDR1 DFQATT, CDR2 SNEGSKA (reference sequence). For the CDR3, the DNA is TGCAGTGCTAGAGTTAGTGATCTGCTAGCGGGAGTACCCAATGAGCAGTTCTTC. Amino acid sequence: CSARVSDLLAGVPNEQFF.

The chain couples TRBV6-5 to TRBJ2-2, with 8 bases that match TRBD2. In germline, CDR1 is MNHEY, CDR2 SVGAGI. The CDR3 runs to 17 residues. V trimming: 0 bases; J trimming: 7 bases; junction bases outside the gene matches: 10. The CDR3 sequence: CASSYSTGTRSIGELFF. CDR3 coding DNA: TGTGCCAGCAGTTACTCGACCGGGACTAGGTCAATCGGGGAGCTGTTTTTT.